Following are 30 T cell receptor beta chains from one sample sequenced in a study of early T cells in non-severe SARS-CoV-2 infection. TCRdb re-derived calls from the 5' RACE reads in MiXCR, one entry per CDR3 protein. The sample lists roughly 53,000 distinct CDR3 sequences, around 8.6% occurring once. Sequences were derived from whole blood, sampled at baseline. Source of these receptors: an adult who was a healthcare worker with PCR-confirmed SARS-CoV-2 infection or an uninfected control (not recorded which).

This chain connects TRBV20-1 to TRBJ1-2; D is unresolved. Germline V gene data show CDR1 as DFQATT and CDR2 as SNEGSKA (reference sequence). The V gene lost 6 bases and the J gene lost 5 bases, with 13 bases spanning the gap. This CDR3 has 12 residues. This CDR3 is CSAYGKRYGYTF. DNA of the CDR3: TGCAGTGCCTACGGGAAGCGGTATGGCTACACCTTC.

The rearrangement joins TRBV6-2 or TRBV6-3 to TRBJ2-3; 8 bases match TRBD1. With 4 bases clipped from V and 6 bases from J, the junction kept 12 bases outside the gene matches. Germline V gene sequence: CDR1 MNHEY, CDR2 SVGEGT. The CDR3 loop spans 16 amino acids. The CDR3 DNA follows: TGTGCCAGCAGTTCCCCGGGACAGGTGCCTAGGGATACGCAGTATTTT. This gives the protein CASSSPGQVPRDTQYF.

Ten or more counts support this clonotype. The chain has TRBV6-5 and TRBJ2-1; 10 bases agree with TRBD2. The CDR3 length is 16 residues. V shed 5 bases, J shed 0 bases, and the junction held 4 bases outside the gene matches. Germline CDR1 MNHEY, CDR2 SVGAGI. The CDR3 loop is CASSRTSGFSYNEQFF. The CDR3 DNA sequence: TGTGCCAGCAGTCGGACTAGCGGATTCTCCTACAATGAGCAGTTCTTC.

This clonotype was counted many times. The V gene is TRBV11-2, the J gene TRBJ1-6; D is ambiguous. Germline V gene sequence: CDR1 SGHAT, CDR2 FQNNGV. The V and J ends lost 2 bases and 7 bases respectively, with 6 bases between them. The CDR3 loop spans 13 amino acids. The CDR3 DNA sequence: TGTGCCAGCAGCTTATATCGAAATTCACCCCTCCACTTT. This translates into CASSLYRNSPLHF.

This clonotype has only a few counts. The chain has TRBV10-2 and TRBJ1-2, with D unresolved. V was clipped by 6 bases and J by 0 bases, with 5 bases between them. Germline lookup yields CDR1 WSHSY and CDR2 SAAADI. The CDR3 loop spans 12 amino acids. The CDR3 sequence: CASRAANYGYTF. CDR3 DNA sequence: TGCGCCAGCAGGGCAGCTAACTATGGCTACACCTTC.

This clonotype was observed a few times. The genes are TRBV27 and TRBJ1-1, with D perhaps matching TRBD1 (5 bases). Germline values: CDR1 MNHEY, CDR2 SMNVEV (reference sequence). This CDR3 has 16 residues. Trimming removed 3 bases from V and 5 bases from J, with 19 bases in between. The CDR3 sequence: CASSFLGQGGGTEAFF. The CDR3 region has the DNA TGTGCCAGCAGTTTCCTAGGCCAGGGCGGTGGTACTGAAGCTTTCTTT.

This clonotype was counted at least ten times. This chain uses TRBV20-1 with TRBJ1-6; possible D gene TRBD1, 5 bases. The V end was cut by 2 bases, the J end by 7 bases, with 6 bases between. CDR3 length: 12 residues. In germline, CDR1 is DFQATT, CDR2 SNEGSKA (reference sequence). The CDR3 DNA sequence: TGCAGTGCTAGACAGGGCAATTCACCCCTCCACTTT. This gives the protein CSARQGNSPLHF.

J is TRBJ2-5 and V is TRBV11-2; 9 positions agree with TRBD2. This CDR3 is 16 amino acids long. Germline loops: CDR1 SGHAT, CDR2 FQNNGV. With 0 bases clipped from V and 5 bases from J, the junction kept 7 bases outside the gene matches. The CDR3 loop reads CASSLDFSGGGETQYF. CDR3 in DNA: TGTGCCAGCAGCTTAGACTTTAGCGGGGGAGGGGAGACCCAGTACTTC.

In its sample, this clonotype was seen a few times. The CDR3 loop reads CASSGSSGDSTDTQYF. In nucleotides, the CDR3 is TGTGCCAGCAGCGGATCGAGCGGGGATAGCACAGATACGCAGTATTTT. The rearrangement links TRBV13 to TRBJ2-3; 7 positions agree with TRBD2. This CDR3 is 16 amino acids long. J gave up 0 bases and V 5 bases, and 8 bases lay outside the gene matches. The germline V gene encodes CDR1 PRHDT and CDR2 FYEKMQ (reference sequence).

This clonotype was observed a handful of times. This chain links TRBV4-1 with TRBJ2-3; no definite D call. This CDR3 spans 15 amino acids. The ends were cut back, 3 bases at V and 0 bases at J, with 10 bases in the middle. Germline V gene sequence: CDR1 MGHRA, CDR2 YSYEKL. CDR3: CASSQVHPSTDTQYF. The CDR3 DNA follows: TGCGCCAGCAGCCAGGTCCACCCAAGCACAGATACGCAGTATTTT.

This clonotype came up many times. The chain has TRBV7-9 and TRBJ1-1, with unresolved D. V lost 9 bases to trimming and J lost 1 base, with 6 bases between them. Germline CDR1 is SEHNR and CDR2 is FQNEAQ (reference sequence). CDR3 length: 11 residues. The CDR3 nucleotides are TGTGCCAGTACATGGAACACTGAAGCTTTCTTT. It encodes CASTWNTEAFF.

A few counts support this clonotype. The chain carries TRBV5-6 and TRBJ2-1; no reliable D call. Germline CDR1 is SGHDT and CDR2 is YYEEEE. Trimming took 4 bases from V and 8 from J, leaving 10 bases between them. CDR3 length equals 12 residues. CDR3 region: CASSPQDDEQFF. CDR3 coding DNA: TGTGCCAGCAGCCCCCAGGACGATGAGCAGTTCTTC.

This clonotype has at least ten counts. The chain links TRBV24-1 to TRBJ2-1, with TRBD2 matching over 13 bases. CDR1 and CDR2 (germline): KGHDR, SFDVKD. V shed 4 bases and J 7 bases; nucleotides not matched to a gene: 6. CDR3 length: 16 residues. As DNA, the CDR3 is TGTGCCACCAGTGACTCGGGACTAGCGGGGTCGAATGAGCAGTTCTTC. This codes for CATSDSGLAGSNEQFF.

This clonotype was counted ten times or more. V usage is TRBV3-1 and J usage is TRBJ2-6, with unresolved D. CDR3 length: 14 residues. Germline CDR1 LGHDT, CDR2 YNNKEL (reference sequence). Between the trimmed V and J ends, which lost 1 base and 4 bases, there was a span of 5 bases. The CDR3 coding sequence is TGTGCCAGCAGCCAAGTTACCGGGGCCAACGTCCTGACTTTC. Protein sequence: CASSQVTGANVLTF.

V and J are TRBV2 and TRBJ2-3; no definite D call. CDR1 is SNHLY and CDR2 is FYNNEI in the germline V gene. The CDR3 totals 13 residues. Trimming stripped 8 bases from V and 1 base from J, with 10 bases between. CDR3 DNA: TGTGCCAGCTTACCAGAGCGCACAGATACGCAGTATTTT. This encodes CASLPERTDTQYF.

The rearrangement links TRBV20-1 to TRBJ2-1, with TRBD1 as a possible D gene (5 bases). The CDR3 runs to 11 residues. Germline V gene data show CDR1 as DFQATT and CDR2 as SNEGSKA (reference sequence). Trimming cost V 6 bases and J 7 bases, with 10 bases left between them. The CDR3 sequence is CSAVGQNEQFF. The CDR3 bases are TGCAGTGCCGTGGGGCAAAATGAGCAGTTCTTC.

This rearrangement joins TRBV5-1 to TRBJ1-6; TRBD1 is a possible D gene (5 bases). The V end lost 6 bases, the J end lost 15 bases, and 22 bases lay between the germline ends. Germline CDR1 SGHRS, CDR2 YFSETQ. The length of the CDR3 is 14 residues. The CDR3 region is CASNYGTGPGLLHF. The CDR3 region has the DNA TGCGCCAGCAACTACGGCACGGGGCCAGGGCTCCTCCACTTT.

The rearrangement links TRBV6-1 to TRBJ1-5; D not resolved. The CDR3 has 12 amino acids. Germline assignment: CDR1 MNHNS and CDR2 SASEGT. Trimming stripped 10 bases from V and 7 bases from J, with 14 bases between. CDR3 residues: CATYSGLQPQHF. The CDR3 nucleotides read TGTGCCACCTACTCGGGGTTGCAGCCCCAGCATTTT.

The sample holds a few counts of this clonotype. V usage is TRBV6-1 and J usage is TRBJ2-5; D not certain. Germline V lookup: CDR1 MNHNS, CDR2 SASEGT. The germline V and J ends were trimmed by 1 base and 5 bases, with 2 bases remaining between them. The CDR3 runs to 11 residues. This CDR3 is CASSEVETQYF. CDR3 bases: TGTGCCAGCAGTGAAGTGGAGACCCAGTACTTC.

V is TRBV11-2 and J is TRBJ2-7; no clear D gene. V lost 5 bases and J lost 5, with 16 bases in between. Germline CDR1 reads SGHAT; CDR2 reads FQNNGV. This CDR3 comprises 14 residues. The CDR3 coding sequence is TGTGCCAGCAGCATCCCGACGACACAGAACGAGCAGTACTTC. It encodes CASSIPTTQNEQYF. Drawing the rest from reference TRBV11-2 and TRBJ2-7, the complete variable domain is EAGVAQSPRYKIIEKRQSVAFWCNPISGHATLYWYQQILGQGPKLLIQFQNNGVVDDSQLPKDRFSAERLKGVDSTLKIQPAKLEDSAVYLCASSIPTTQNEQYFGPGTRLTVT.

V is TRBV6-5 and J is TRBJ2-3; no clear D. This CDR3 has 14 residues. Germline lookup yields CDR1 MNHEY and CDR2 SVGAGI. V shed 7 bases and J shed 0 bases, with 11 bases lying between them. CDR3 protein: CASNRVSSTDTQYF. Here the CDR3 DNA reads TGTGCCAGCAATAGGGTTTCTAGCACAGATACGCAGTATTTT.

There are a few counts of this clonotype. This chain connects TRBV29-1 to TRBJ2-2; TRBD1 or TRBD2 may be the D gene (5 bases each). Germline-derived CDR1 and CDR2 are SQVTM and ANQGSEA. V gave up 6 bases and J gave up 0 bases, with 11 bases separating them. This CDR3 comprises 14 residues. For the CDR3, the DNA is TGCAGCGTGAGGGACGGGGCGAACACCGGGGAGCTGTTTTTT. This sequence encodes CSVRDGANTGELFF.

The chain recombines TRBV4-1 with TRBJ1-2; D call uncertain. V lost 0 bases, J lost 10 bases, and 12 bases lay in between. The CDR3 covers 13 residues. Per germline, CDR1 MGHRA and CDR2 YSYEKL. This CDR3 is CASSQDRAGVYTF. CDR3 in DNA: TGCGCCAGCAGCCAAGATCGCGCGGGAGTCTACACCTTC.

This clonotype was observed many times. The genes are TRBV7-9 and TRBJ1-1; D is unclear. Trimming stripped 1 base from V and 7 bases from J, with 10 bases between. CDR1 is SEHNR, CDR2 FQNEAQ, per germline (reference sequence). The CDR3 spans 13 residues. This CDR3 is CASSLVSGREAFF. The CDR3 DNA follows: TGTGCCAGCAGCTTAGTTTCCGGACGTGAAGCTTTCTTT.

This clonotype appeared a few times. The chain joins TRBV12-3 or TRBV12-4 to TRBJ2-5, with 11 positions matching TRBD2. With V trimmed by 5 bases and J by 3 bases, 5 bases remained unmatched. The CDR3 covers 15 residues. CDR3 nucleotides: TGTGCCAGCAGTCGCGGGGGACTAGCGGAAGAGACCCAGTACTTC. Residues: CASSRGGLAEETQYF.

Many counts were recorded for this clonotype. The chain recombines TRBV28 with TRBJ1-1; no definite D call. Germline CDR1 is MDHEN and CDR2 is SYDVKM. Deletions cut 1 base from V and 4 bases from J, with 22 bases between. This CDR3 region has 18 residues. CDR3 in amino acids: CASSLSRGVFGRTTEAFF. The CDR3 DNA is TGTGCCAGCAGTTTATCACGCGGTGTATTCGGGAGGACCACTGAAGCTTTCTTT. Supplemented by reference TRBV28 and TRBJ1-1, the full variable domain reads DVKVTQSSRYLVKRTGEKVFLECVQDMDHENMFWYRQDPGLGLRLIYFSYDVKMKEKGDIPEGYSVSREKKERFSLILESASTNQTSMYLCASSLSRGVFGRTTEAFFGQGTRLTVV.

The gene calls are TRBV20-1 and TRBJ2-7; a possible D gene is TRBD1 (6 bases). The V gene's germline CDR1 is DFQATT and CDR2 SNEGSKA (reference sequence). This CDR3 is built from 15 residues. V dropped 3 bases and J dropped 3 bases, with 18 bases sitting between them. This CDR3 reads CSARDIGQPSYEQYF. CDR3 sequence (DNA): TGCAGTGCTAGGGACATAGGACAGCCCAGCTACGAGCAGTACTTC.

Note on this clonotype: A much bigger clone sits one base away, suggesting this may be a read error. V is TRBV3-1 and J is TRBJ2-6, with D maybe TRBD2 (5 bases). Germline CDR1 reads LGHDT; CDR2 reads YNNKEL (reference sequence). The CDR3 sequence is 14 residues long. CDR3 DNA sequence: TGTGCCAGCAGCCAAGTTACCGGGGTCAACGTCCTGACTTTC. Translation: CASSQVTGVNVLTF.

The chain has TRBV6-4 and TRBJ2-1; perhaps TRBD2 as D (5 bases). With 0 bases removed from V and 0 bases from J, the gap between germline ends came to 9 bases. In germline, CDR1 is MRHNA, CDR2 SNTAGT. CDR3 length equals 16 residues. This chain's CDR3 is CASSDSRAASYNEQFF. CDR3 nucleotides: TGTGCCAGCAGTGACTCGAGGGCGGCCTCCTACAATGAGCAGTTCTTC.

The chain recombines TRBV6-1 with TRBJ2-1, with TRBD2 identical over 8 bases. This CDR3 region has 14 residues. V trimming: 7 bases; J trimming: 6 bases; junction bases outside the gene matches: 8. Per the germline V gene, CDR1 is MNHNS and CDR2 is SASEGT. CDR3: CASTTQSGGNEQFF. DNA for the CDR3: TGTGCCAGCACCACACAGAGCGGGGGCAATGAGCAGTTCTTC.